This T cell receptor (beta chain) derives from a study of shared clonotypes between healthy human individuals. Only CD45RO-negative cells positively selected for CCR7 counted as naive CD8 cells, so terminally differentiated effector memory CD45RA+ cells were excluded. Deep was the level used in running the assay. Template for every sorted-subset replicate PCR totaled around 200 ng DNA, about 30,000 T cell genomes. The method was immunoSEQ multiplex PCR; TCRdb's version includes in-frame clones alone and lacks a portion of them. The sample consists of more than 2 million clones, around 93% of them appearing once. Germline V gene sequence: CDR1 LGHNA, CDR2 YSLEER. Trimming at V came to 2 bases and at J to 3 bases, leaving 9 bases not matched to a gene. There are 17 residues in the CDR3. This clone was counted once.

The sample consisted of naive CD8+ T cells from PBMCs. The chain has TRBV4-3 and TRBJ2-3, with 9 nucleotides matching TRBD1. This sequence was found in a man between 18 and 29 years old in good health. Some clones in this sample may be carry-over from other donors' samples. CDR3 sequence reads: CASSQLPGQGKTDTQYF. The CDR3 bases are TGCGCCAGCAGCCAACTCCCCGGACAGGGGAAGACAGATACGCAGTATTTT.